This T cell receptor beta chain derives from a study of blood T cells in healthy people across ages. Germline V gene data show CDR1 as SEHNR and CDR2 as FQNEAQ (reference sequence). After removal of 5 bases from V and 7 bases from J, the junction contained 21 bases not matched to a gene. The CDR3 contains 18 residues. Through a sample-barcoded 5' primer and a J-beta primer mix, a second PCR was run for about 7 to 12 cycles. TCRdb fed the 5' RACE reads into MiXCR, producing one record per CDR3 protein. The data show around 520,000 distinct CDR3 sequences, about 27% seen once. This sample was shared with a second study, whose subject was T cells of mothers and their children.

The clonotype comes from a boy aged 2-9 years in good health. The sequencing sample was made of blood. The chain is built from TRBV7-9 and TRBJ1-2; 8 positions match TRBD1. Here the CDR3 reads CASSKTGAVSLSGVGYTF. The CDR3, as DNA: TGTGCCAGCAGCAAGACAGGGGCCGTCTCTCTTTCGGGGGTTGGCTACACCTTC.